A single sample is the source of the 26 T cell receptor beta chains below, sequenced in a study of cytomegalovirus exposure and HLA in healthy donors. With 60 Vbeta and 13 Jbeta primers, the PCR was carried out. Method: immunoSEQ multiplex PCR; TCRdb's copy keeps in-frame clones and lacks some. The sample lists about 120,000 clones, about four fifths occurring once. Material: PBMCs. The receptors here all came from a female donor in good health and CMV-seropositive.

This clone was found once. V is TRBV5-1 and J is TRBJ2-5, with D perhaps TRBD1 (6 bases). Trimming cost V 0 bases and J 3 bases, with 9 bases left between them. Germline V CDR1 and CDR2: SGHRS, YFSETQ. This CDR3 region has 14 residues. The CDR3 loop is CASSLEGVEETQYF. The CDR3 DNA sequence: TGCGCCAGCAGCTTGGAGGGGGTAGAAGAGACCCAGTACTTC.

The chain employs TRBV19 and TRBJ1-5; TRBD1 agrees at 7 bases. Germline V gives CDR1 LNHDA, CDR2 SQIVND (reference sequence). The V and J ends lost 7 bases and 2 bases, in that order; junction bases with no gene match: 8. This CDR3 comprises 15 residues. The CDR3 DNA reads as TGTGCCAGTAATACCCAGGGGGTGGGCAATCAGCCCCAGCATTTT. The encoded protein is CASNTQGVGNQPQHF.

The rearrangement uses TRBV27 and TRBJ2-7; possibly TRBD1 for D (5 bases). The V end lost 6 bases, the J end lost 0 bases, and 6 bases lay between the germline ends. CDR3 length: 12 residues. Per the germline V gene, CDR1 is MNHEY and CDR2 is SMNVEV (reference sequence). This CDR3 is CASRDTSYEQYF. The CDR3 DNA reads TGTGCCAGCAGGGACACCTCCTACGAGCAGTACTTC.

This chain connects TRBV5-1 to TRBJ1-3; D might be TRBD1 (5 bases). Germline V gene data show CDR1 as SGHRS and CDR2 as YFSETQ. Trimming took 3 bases from V and 0 from J, leaving 13 bases between them. CDR3 length: 16 residues. The CDR3 protein is CASSSGLTFSGNTIYF. In DNA form, the CDR3 reads TGCGCCAGCAGCTCGGGACTTACTTTCTCTGGAAACACCATATATTTT.

The gene calls are TRBV30 and TRBJ1-1; no firm D call. The CDR3 runs to 15 residues. Germline CDR1 is GTSNPN and CDR2 is SVGIG (reference sequence). Between the trimmed V and J ends, which lost 5 bases and 0 bases, there was a span of 16 bases. This CDR3 reads CAWDQTGPMNTEAFF. Written as DNA, the CDR3 is TGTGCCTGGGACCAAACGGGTCCTATGAACACTGAAGCTTTCTTT.

For the CDR3, the DNA is TGTGCCAGCAGGCTATTATTTACAGGTCCCTACGAGCAGTACTTC. Translating gives CASRLLFTGPYEQYF. The rearrangement uses TRBV27 and TRBJ2-7; D possibly corresponds to TRBD1 (5 bases). This CDR3 contains 15 residues. Germline CDR1 reads MNHEY; CDR2 reads SMNVEV (reference sequence). Deletions cut 6 bases from V and 2 bases from J, with 17 bases between.

The gene calls are TRBV15 and TRBJ1-5, with a weak D call TRBD1 (5 bases). V lost 8 bases, J lost 7 bases, and 15 bases lay in between. The germline V gene encodes CDR1 LNHNV and CDR2 YYDKDF (reference sequence). The CDR3 loop spans 13 amino acids. As DNA, the CDR3 is TGTGCCACCGCGGTTTCGGGGGGGCAGCCCCAGCATTTT. Protein sequence: CATAVSGGQPQHF.

This clone came up once. The chain recombines TRBV12-5 with TRBJ2-7, with D maybe TRBD2 (5 bases). CDR1 is LGHNT, CDR2 FRNRAP, per germline. Deletions cut 7 bases from V and 1 base from J, with 8 bases between. The CDR3 sequence is 12 residues long. The CDR3 bases are TGTGCTAGTGAGAGCGGTTCCTACGAGCAGTACTTC. Its translation: CASESGSYEQYF.

This clone was observed a few times. The CDR3: CASSDRGNTEAFF. CDR3 sequence (DNA): TGTGCCAGCAGTGACAGGGGCAACACTGAAGCTTTCTTT. The V gene is TRBV25-1, the J gene TRBJ1-1, with D perhaps TRBD1 (6 bases). CDR1 and CDR2 from the germline V gene are MGHDK and SYGVNS. V lost 3 bases and J lost 2, with 7 bases in between. The CDR3 totals 13 residues.

V gene TRBV5-6 combines with J gene TRBJ2-3; D gene ambiguous. The CDR3 has 15 residues. The ends were cut back, 1 base at V and 2 bases at J, with 11 bases in the middle. Looked up from germline, CDR1 is SGHDT and CDR2 is YYEEEE. CDR3 in DNA: TGTGCCAGCAGCTTGAGTGGTGCTACCACAGATACGCAGTATTTT. This codes for CASSLSGATTDTQYF. Full variable domain (remainder filled in from reference TRBV5-6 and TRBJ2-3): DAGVTQSPTHLIKTRGQQVTLRCSPKSGHDTVSWYQQALGQGPQFIFQYYEEEERQRGNFPDRFSGHQFPNYSSELNVNALLLGDSALYLCASSLSGATTDTQYFGPGTRLTVL.

This clone was observed a handful of times. The V call is TRBV25-1, the J call TRBJ2-7; D is possibly TRBD1 (5 bases). Between the trimmed V and J ends, which lost 4 bases and 2 bases, there was a span of 9 bases. CDR1 and CDR2 (germline): MGHDK, SYGVNS. The CDR3 is 13 residues long. This CDR3 reads CASSGGQAYEQYF. For the CDR3, the DNA is TGTGCCAGCAGTGGCGGACAAGCCTACGAGCAGTACTTC.

This clone was seen just once. CDR3 bases: TGTGCCAGCAGCCACACCCCGTTAAGAGGCTATGGCTACACCTTC. Protein sequence: CASSHTPLRGYGYTF. This rearrangement joins TRBV5-4 to TRBJ1-2; D unclear. The V gene's germline CDR1 is SGHNT and CDR2 YYREEE (reference sequence). Trimming removed 4 bases from V and 4 bases from J, with 17 bases in between. The CDR3 contains 15 residues.

This chain uses TRBV19 with TRBJ2-1, with 11 bases aligning to TRBD1. Per germline, CDR1 LNHDA and CDR2 SQIVND (reference sequence). Germline trimming cut 6 bases from V and 5 bases from J; bases unmatched to any gene: 15. The CDR3 runs to 18 residues. CDR3 sequence: CASSRRTGGGPSHNEQFF. In DNA, the CDR3 is TGTGCCAGTAGCCGGCGGACAGGGGGCGGCCCGAGTCACAATGAGCAGTTCTTC.

In this sample, this clone turned up a few times. The chain couples TRBV28 to TRBJ1-4; TRBD1 matches at 7 bases. Germline V gene sequence: CDR1 MDHEN, CDR2 SYDVKM. J was trimmed by 5 bases and V by 4 bases; bases with no gene match: 4. This CDR3 region has 14 residues. CDR3 nucleotide sequence: TGTGCCAGCAGTTCAGGACAGGAGAATGAAAAACTGTTTTTT. This encodes CASSSGQENEKLFF.

This chain connects TRBV19 to TRBJ2-1; D is perhaps TRBD1 (7 bases). The CDR3 is 15 amino acids. The ends were cut back, 6 bases at V and 6 bases at J, with 18 bases in the middle. CDR1 and CDR2 (germline): LNHDA, SQIVND (reference sequence). The CDR3 reads CASRGRSQGGNEQFF. In DNA, the CDR3 is TGTGCCAGTAGAGGTCGGAGCCAGGGGGGCAATGAGCAGTTCTTC.

The CDR3 nucleotides are TGTGCCAGCAGCCAAGGCGGGGGGGCAGCAGATACGCAGTATTTT. Amino acids: CASSQGGGAADTQYF. The gene calls are TRBV4-2 and TRBJ2-3; the match to TRBD2 covers 9 bases. The CDR3 spans 15 residues. Germline lookup yields CDR1 LGHNA and CDR2 YNFKEQ. The junction had 3 bases not matched to a gene; V was cut back by 1 base and J by 4 bases.

This rearrangement joins TRBV19 to TRBJ2-6; D might be TRBD2 (6 bases). Trimming left V 3 bases short and J 0 bases short, with 12 bases between. The CDR3 is 17 residues long. Per the germline V gene, CDR1 is LNHDA and CDR2 is SQIVND (reference sequence). CDR3 protein: CASSMRGLFSGANVLTF. For the CDR3, the DNA is TGTGCCAGTAGTATGAGGGGACTCTTCTCTGGGGCCAACGTCCTGACTTTC.

The V call is TRBV2, the J call TRBJ2-5; TRBD1 might be the D (6 bases). The germline CDR1 and CDR2 sequences are SNHLY and FYNNEI. Trimming stripped 2 bases from V and 3 bases from J, with 10 bases between. The CDR3 runs 14 residues. The CDR3 nucleotides read TGTGCCAGCAGTGAATGGGGGCGAAAAGAGACCCAGTACTTC. Encoded protein: CASSEWGRKETQYF.

This clone was detected only once. This rearrangement joins TRBV5-1 to TRBJ2-3, with D perhaps matching TRBD1 (5 bases). Trimming removed 2 bases from V and 0 bases from J, with 16 bases in between. The CDR3 consists of 17 residues. CDR1 is SGHRS, CDR2 YFSETQ, per germline. This chain's CDR3 is CASSLIGDSSSTDTQYF. The CDR3 bases are TGCGCCAGCAGCTTAATTGGAGACAGTTCTAGCACAGATACGCAGTATTTT.

V is TRBV5-4 and J is TRBJ2-7; 7 nucleotides line up with TRBD2. With V trimmed by 0 bases and J by 1 base, 4 bases remained unmatched. Germline V gene sequence: CDR1 SGHNT, CDR2 YYREEE (reference sequence). There are 15 residues in the CDR3. The CDR3 spells CASSLAPSGSYEQYF. DNA of the CDR3: TGTGCCAGCAGCTTGGCCCCTAGCGGATCCTACGAGCAGTACTTC. The whole variable domain, filled in from reference TRBV5-4 and TRBJ2-7, reads ETGVTQSPTHLIKTRGQQVTLRCSSQSGHNTVSWYQQALGQGPQFIFQYYREEENGRGNFPPRFSGLQFPNYSSELNVNALELDDSALYLCASSLAPSGSYEQYFGPGTRLTVT.

The rearrangement links TRBV27 to TRBJ1-2, with 7 nucleotides matching TRBD1. Trimming took 8 bases from V and 0 from J; bases not matched to a gene: 12. Germline V gene data show CDR1 as MNHEY and CDR2 as SMNVEV (reference sequence). CDR3 size: 16 residues. The CDR3 protein is CASGSPGQIANYGYTF. The CDR3 DNA sequence: TGTGCCAGCGGCTCACCGGGACAGATAGCTAACTATGGCTACACCTTC.

The J gene is TRBJ1-5, the V gene TRBV19; 7 nucleotides align to TRBD1. V trimming: 5 bases; J trimming: 4 bases; junction bases outside the gene matches: 5. The CDR3 consists of 14 residues. Germline V gene sequence: CDR1 LNHDA, CDR2 SQIVND (reference sequence). CDR3 coding DNA: TGTGCCAGTAGTGAACAGGGGAGGAATCAGCCCCAGCATTTT. Amino acid sequence: CASSEQGRNQPQHF.

The V gene is TRBV7-9, the J gene TRBJ2-1, with TRBD2 identical over 8 bases. The V gene's germline CDR1 is SEHNR and CDR2 FQNEAQ (reference sequence). V gave up 7 bases and J gave up 8 bases; unmatched junction bases: 10. This CDR3 spans 14 amino acids. Here the CDR3 DNA reads TGTGCCAGCATGGGAGAGCGGGGGCGAGATGAGCAGTTCTTC. It yields the protein CASMGERGRDEQFF. Full variable domain (rest looked up from reference TRBV7-9 and TRBJ2-1): DTGVSQNPRHKITKRGQNVTFRCDPISEHNRLYWYRQTLGQGPEFLTYFQNEAQLEKSRLLSDRFSAERPKGSFSTLEIQRTEQGDSAMYLCASMGERGRDEQFFGPGTRLTVL.

The V gene is TRBV18, the J gene TRBJ1-6; 11 bases agree with TRBD1. This CDR3 contains 17 residues. The V gene end was trimmed by 1 base and the J gene end by 10 bases; junction bases not matched to a gene: 9. Germline V CDR1 and CDR2: KGHSH, LQKENI. The CDR3 bases are TGTGCCAGCTCACCACGATCAGGACAGGGGGCTGGATCACCCCTCCACTTT. This sequence encodes CASSPRSGQGAGSPLHF.

The chain links TRBV7-8 to TRBJ1-1, with 8 bases identical to TRBD1. The CDR3 totals 14 residues. Germline CDR1 is SGHVS and CDR2 is FQNEAQ. V lost 1 base, J lost 7 bases, and 5 bases stayed unmatched. The DNA for the CDR3 is TGTGCCAGCAGCTTAGGCAGGGGGCGGGGTGAAGCTTTCTTT. It translates to CASSLGRGRGEAFF.

The chain employs TRBV21-1 and TRBJ2-6; the D call in the table, TRBD2, was not verified against the DNA. TRBV21-1 is tagged as a pseudogene. The CDR3 loop spans 18 amino acids. For the CDR3, the DNA is TGTGCCAGCAGCAACGGGAGGACAGTCATCTCTGGGGCCAACGTCCTGACTTTC. The encoded protein is CASSNGRTVISGANVLTF.